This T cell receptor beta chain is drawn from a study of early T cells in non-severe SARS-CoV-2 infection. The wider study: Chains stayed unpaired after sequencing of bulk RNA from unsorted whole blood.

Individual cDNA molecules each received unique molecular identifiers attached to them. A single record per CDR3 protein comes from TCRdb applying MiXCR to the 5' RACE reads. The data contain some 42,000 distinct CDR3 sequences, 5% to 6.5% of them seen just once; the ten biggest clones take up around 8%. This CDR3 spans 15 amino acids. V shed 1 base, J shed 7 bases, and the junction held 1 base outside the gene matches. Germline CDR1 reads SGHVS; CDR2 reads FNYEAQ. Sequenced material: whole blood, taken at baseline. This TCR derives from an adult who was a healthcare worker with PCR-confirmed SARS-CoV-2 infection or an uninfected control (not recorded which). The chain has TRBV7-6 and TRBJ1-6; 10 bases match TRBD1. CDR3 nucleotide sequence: TGTGCCAGCAGCTTAGAGGACAGGGGGAATTCACCCCTCCACTTT. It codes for CASSLEDRGNSPLHF.